The clone carrying this TCR beta chain turned up a few times. The antigen remains undetermined. The investigators reverse transcribed all of the isolated RNA, so they sequenced expressed TCRB transcripts. Sequencing was performed with immunoSEQ multiplex PCR; in TCRdb, only in-frame clones are kept and a portion is missing. The repertoire holds 130,000 or so clones, with roughly 10% as singletons. CDR1 MNHEY and CDR2 SVGAGI come from the germline V gene. V lost 6 bases and J lost 7, with 12 bases in between. The CDR3 length is 12 residues. This entry comes from a study of beta chain features in type 1 diabetes. Study-wide points: All four CD4+ subsets from Type 1 diabetes patients carried moderately but significantly shorter TCRB CDR3s. These data did not resolve whether HLA type affects TCRB rearrangement.

Purities in excess of 95% were seen in all sorted populations. The source of this sequence is a woman in her 40s in good health. The sequencing input was central memory CD4+ T cells from blood. The genes are TRBV6-5 and TRBJ1-2; a weak D match, TRBD1 (5 bases). CDR3 DNA: TGTGCCAGCAGATCAGGGTCCCTTGGCTACACCTTC. The encoded protein is CASRSGSLGYTF.